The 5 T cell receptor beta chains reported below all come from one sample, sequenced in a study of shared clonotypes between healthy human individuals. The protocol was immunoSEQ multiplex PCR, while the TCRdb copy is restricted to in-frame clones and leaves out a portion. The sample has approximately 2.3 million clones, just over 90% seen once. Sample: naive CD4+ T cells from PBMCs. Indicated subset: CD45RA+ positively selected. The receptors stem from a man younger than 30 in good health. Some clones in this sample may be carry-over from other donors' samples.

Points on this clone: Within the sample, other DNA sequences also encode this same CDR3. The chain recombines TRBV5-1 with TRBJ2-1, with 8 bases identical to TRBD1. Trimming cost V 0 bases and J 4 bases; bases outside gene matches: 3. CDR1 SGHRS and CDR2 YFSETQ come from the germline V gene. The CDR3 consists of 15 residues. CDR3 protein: CASSLDGTGYNEQFF. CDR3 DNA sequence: TGCGCCAGCAGCTTGGATGGGACAGGATACAATGAGCAGTTCTTC. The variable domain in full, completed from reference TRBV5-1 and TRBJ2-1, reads KAGVTQTPRYLIKTRGQQVTLSCSPISGHRSVSWYQQTPGQGLQFLFEYFSETQRNKGNFPGRFSGRQFSNSRSEMNVSTLELGDSALYLCASSLDGTGYNEQFFGPGTRLTVL.

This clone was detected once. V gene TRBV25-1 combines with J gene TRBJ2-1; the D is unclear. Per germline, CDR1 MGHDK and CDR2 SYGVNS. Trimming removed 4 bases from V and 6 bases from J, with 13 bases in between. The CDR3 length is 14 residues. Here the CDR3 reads CASSAWDLVNEQFF. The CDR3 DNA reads TGTGCCAGCAGTGCTTGGGATTTAGTCAATGAGCAGTTCTTC. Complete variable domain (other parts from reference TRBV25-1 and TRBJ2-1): EADIYQTPRYLVIGTGKKITLECSQTMGHDKMYWYQQDPGMELHLIHYSYGVNSTEKGDLSSESTVSRIRTEHFPLTLESARPSHTSQYLCASSAWDLVNEQFFGPGTRLTVL.

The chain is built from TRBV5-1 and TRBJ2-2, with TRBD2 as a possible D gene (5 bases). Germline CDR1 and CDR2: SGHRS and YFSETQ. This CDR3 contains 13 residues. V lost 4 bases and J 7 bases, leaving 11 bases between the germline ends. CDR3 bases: TGCGCCAGCAGCGGAATCGGGGTCGGGGAGCTGTTTTTT. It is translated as CASSGIGVGELFF. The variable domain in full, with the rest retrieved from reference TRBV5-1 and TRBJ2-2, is KAGVTQTPRYLIKTRGQQVTLSCSPISGHRSVSWYQQTPGQGLQFLFEYFSETQRNKGNFPGRFSGRQFSNSRSEMNVSTLELGDSALYLCASSGIGVGELFFGEGSRLTVL.

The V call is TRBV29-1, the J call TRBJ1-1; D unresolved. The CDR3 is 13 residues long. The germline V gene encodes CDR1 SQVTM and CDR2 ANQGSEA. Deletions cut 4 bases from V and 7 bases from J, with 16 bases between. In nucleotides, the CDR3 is TGCAGCGTTGGTTCCCGAGGACCAAATGAAGCTTTCTTT. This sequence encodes CSVGSRGPNEAFF.

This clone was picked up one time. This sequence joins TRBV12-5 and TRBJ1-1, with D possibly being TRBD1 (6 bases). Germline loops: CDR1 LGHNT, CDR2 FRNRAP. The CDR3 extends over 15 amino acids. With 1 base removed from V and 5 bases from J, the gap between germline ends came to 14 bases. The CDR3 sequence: CASGLGAGAYTEAFF. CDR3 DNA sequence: TGTGCTAGTGGTTTGGGGGCGGGGGCGTATACTGAAGCTTTCTTT.